Shown below are 14 T cell receptor beta chains from a single sample sequenced in a study of relationships among human T cell subsets (dated by TCRdb to the early 2010s). The library was obtained by multiplex PCR. TCRdb records 454 GS FLX as the sequencer. Semiquantitative ARM-PCR was used to amplify the TCR alpha and beta CDR3 regions from mRNA. In ARM-PCR, tagged nested gene-specific primers were used first, and exponential amplification was then carried out by communal superprimers. TCRdb trimmed public reads at Q25 via fastp, called clones via MiXCR and kept in-frame beta chains. Each CDR3 protein gets just one entry, which takes the most common genes and DNA from the rows behind it. The sample profile shows over 14,000 distinct CDR3 sequences; less than 80% of them were found once. Clones ranked in the top ten supply 35% of the sample. The specimen was total T cells sorted from blood. This specimen's cell subset or site label, interpreted: CD3+ T cells in general. The receptor source for this set is a man aged 40-55 years in good health.

The chain recombines TRBV6-4 with TRBJ2-3, with unresolved D. The CDR3 runs to 13 residues. Germline V CDR1 and CDR2: MRHNA, SNTAGT. V lost 4 bases and J lost 0, with 5 bases in between. The CDR3 region is CASSGDSTDTQYF. CDR3 nucleotide sequence: TGTGCCAGCAGTGGCGACAGCACAGATACGCAGTATTTT.

The chain couples TRBV10-3 to TRBJ1-1; maybe TRBD1 (5 bases). CDR3 length: 15 residues. V lost 10 bases and J 1 base, leaving 19 bases between the germline ends. The germline V gene encodes CDR1 ENHRY and CDR2 SYGVKD. The CDR3 DNA is TGTGCCACCCGGCAGGGAGGCTCAGGGAACACTGAAGCTTTCTTT. It encodes CATRQGGSGNTEAFF.

V usage is TRBV11-2 and J usage is TRBJ2-7, with a possible D match to TRBD2 (6 bases). Germline assignment: CDR1 SGHAT and CDR2 FQNNGV. CDR3 length: 13 amino acids. V was shortened by 5 bases and J by 5 bases, with 13 bases between the two germline ends. DNA for the CDR3: TGTGCCAGCAGCCTCCCCCGGGGGAACGAGCAGTACTTC. Protein: CASSLPRGNEQYF.

The V call is TRBV7-9, the J call TRBJ1-2; TRBD1 matches at 8 bases. The CDR3 is made up of 13 amino acids. With 5 bases clipped from V and 3 bases from J, the junction kept 2 bases outside the gene matches. Germline lookup yields CDR1 SEHNR and CDR2 FQNEAQ (reference sequence). As DNA, the CDR3 is TGTGCCAGCAGCAAACAGGGGGACTATGGCTACACCTTC. Protein product: CASSKQGDYGYTF.

This clonotype appeared a single time. J is TRBJ2-5 and V is TRBV7-9; TRBD1 might be the D (7 bases). Germline V gives CDR1 SEHNR, CDR2 FQNEAQ (reference sequence). Trimming left V 4 bases short and J 5 bases short, with 11 bases between. CDR3 length: 13 amino acids. CDR3 in amino acids: CASSSGGRETQYF. For the CDR3, the DNA is TGTGCCAGCAGCTCAGGGGGGCGCGAGACCCAGTACTTC.

The chain couples TRBV20-1 to TRBJ2-1; TRBD2 might be the D (6 bases). V gave up 3 bases and J gave up 5 bases, with 8 bases separating them. This CDR3 contains 12 residues. The germline V gene encodes CDR1 DFQATT and CDR2 SNEGSKA (reference sequence). CDR3 in amino acids: CSASGSHNEQFF. As DNA, the CDR3 is TGCAGTGCTAGCGGGAGCCACAATGAGCAGTTCTTC.

The rearrangement links TRBV18 to TRBJ1-1; D gene uncertain. V lost 2 bases and J 6 bases, leaving 10 bases between the germline ends. Germline values: CDR1 KGHSH, CDR2 LQKENI. The length of the CDR3 is 13 residues. The CDR3 DNA reads as TGTGCCAGCTCACCAACGTTAAAGGCTGAAGCTTTCTTT. Translating it yields CASSPTLKAEAFF. Supplemented by reference TRBV18 and TRBJ1-1, the full variable domain reads NAGVMQNPRHLVRRRGQEARLRCSPMKGHSHVYWYRQLPEEGLKFMVYLQKENIIDESGMPKERFSAEFPKEGPSILRIQQVVRGDSAAYFCASSPTLKAEAFFGQGTRLTVV.

This clonotype came up once. The V and J genes are TRBV12-3 or TRBV12-4 and TRBJ2-1; 10 bases match TRBD2. The CDR3 runs to 17 residues. V shed 5 bases and J 5 bases; nucleotides not matched to a gene: 12. CDR3 DNA: TGTGCCAGCAGTCAGAGTGCCGGGACTAGCGTCCACAATGAGCAGTTCTTC. Amino acids: CASSQSAGTSVHNEQFF.

This clonotype came up a few times. This chain links TRBV12-3 or TRBV12-4 with TRBJ2-7; D may be TRBD1 (6 bases). The CDR3 contains 13 residues. Trimming shortened V by 8 bases and J by 3 bases, and 14 bases separated the two germline ends. In nucleotides, the CDR3 is TGTGCCAGCCGCCCGGGGACATACTACGAGCAGTACTTC. It translates to CASRPGTYYEQYF.

This chain joins TRBV6-1 and TRBJ2-1; 7 positions match TRBD2. CDR3 size: 16 residues. Germline CDR1 and CDR2: MNHNS and SASEGT. The ends lost 4 bases at V and 0 bases at J; junction bases unmatched: 6. The CDR3 protein is CASSVLTSLSYNEQFF. The CDR3 nucleotides read TGTGCCAGCAGTGTCCTGACTAGCCTCTCCTACAATGAGCAGTTCTTC.

The chain employs TRBV20-1 and TRBJ1-6; D ambiguous. From germline, CDR1 is DFQATT and CDR2 SNEGSKA (reference sequence). The CDR3 runs to 11 residues. Deletions cut 5 bases from V and 8 bases from J, with 7 bases between. The CDR3 bases are TGCAGTGCTTGGCGGGATTCACCCCTCCACTTT. It is translated as CSAWRDSPLHF.

This clonotype was recorded a few times. The chain has TRBV11-2 and TRBJ2-4; D may be TRBD2 (5 bases). Germline V gives CDR1 SGHAT, CDR2 FQNNGV. This CDR3 is 15 amino acids long. The V end lost 0 bases, the J end lost 6 bases, and 12 bases lay between the germline ends. The CDR3 DNA follows: TGTGCCAGCAGCTTAGATCCTAGCCGGGGAAACATTCAGTACTTC. Translated: CASSLDPSRGNIQYF.

The V call is TRBV11-2, the J call TRBJ2-7; D remains unclear. V was clipped by 5 bases and J by 2 bases, with 10 bases between them. The germline V gene encodes CDR1 SGHAT and CDR2 FQNNGV. The CDR3 totals 13 residues. Written as DNA, the CDR3 is TGTGCCAGCAGCCCTAAGTTCCCCTACGAGCAGTACTTC. It is translated as CASSPKFPYEQYF. The full variable domain, in which reference TRBV11-2 and TRBJ2-7 provide the parts outside the CDR3, is EAGVAQSPRYKIIEKRQSVAFWCNPISGHATLYWYQQILGQGPKLLIQFQNNGVVDDSQLPKDRFSAERLKGVDSTLKIQPAKLEDSAVYLCASSPKFPYEQYFGPGTRLTVT.

The J gene is TRBJ2-3, the V gene TRBV27; possible D gene TRBD2, 6 bases. The CDR3 consists of 17 residues. Germline CDR1 reads MNHEY; CDR2 reads SMNVEV (reference sequence). V lost 6 bases and J 5 bases, leaving 24 bases between the germline ends. CDR3 sequence (DNA): TGTGCCAGCAGCACGCTCCCGGGACTCCGGGGGAGAGATACGCAGTATTTT. Amino acid sequence: CASSTLPGLRGRDTQYF.